Listed here are 26 T cell receptor beta chains from one sample, sequenced in a study of blood T cell repertoires in COVID-19. Method: immunoSEQ multiplex PCR; TCRdb's copy keeps in-frame clones and lacks some. The sample contains some 360,000 clones, more than 70% of which appear only once. Sequenced sample: PBMCs or T cells enriched from blood (not recorded which). These receptors originate from a woman in her twenties or thirties who had been exposed to COVID-19.

The rearrangement uses TRBV2 and TRBJ2-1, with D tentatively TRBD2 (6 bases). Germline CDR1 reads SNHLY; CDR2 reads FYNNEI. The CDR3 contains 15 residues. With 4 bases removed from V and 3 bases from J, the gap between germline ends came to 13 bases. The CDR3 protein is CASSVGRDHYNEQFF. The CDR3 DNA follows: TGTGCCAGCAGTGTCGGGCGGGACCACTACAATGAGCAGTTCTTC. Full variable domain (missing parts from reference TRBV2 and TRBJ2-1): EPEVTQTPSHQVTQMGQEVILRCVPISNHLYFYWYRQILGQKVEFLVSFYNNEISEKSEIFDDQFSVERPDGSNFTLKIRSTKLEDSAMYFCASSVGRDHYNEQFFGPGTRLTVL.

The chain is built from TRBV9 and TRBJ2-6; 9 bases are shared with TRBD1. The CDR3 sequence is 16 residues long. Germline V CDR1 and CDR2: SGDLS, YYNGEE. V gave up 4 bases and J gave up 5 bases; unmatched junction bases: 7. The CDR3 DNA sequence: TGTGCCAGCAGCTCAACGGACAGGGGCTGGGCCAACGTCCTGACTTTC. Protein product: CASSSTDRGWANVLTF.

The chain carries TRBV27 and TRBJ2-5; TRBD2 agrees at 11 bases. The ends lost 0 bases at V and 4 bases at J; junction bases unmatched: 4. Germline V CDR1 and CDR2: MNHEY, SMNVEV (reference sequence). The CDR3 extends over 16 amino acids. CDR3 residues: CASSLSWLAGGETQYF. For the CDR3, the DNA is TGTGCCAGCAGTTTATCGTGGCTAGCGGGGGGAGAGACCCAGTACTTC.

This sequence joins TRBV28 and TRBJ2-7; 14 bases match TRBD2. V lost 6 bases to trimming and J lost 0 bases; unmatched junction nucleotides: 7. Germline lookup yields CDR1 MDHEN and CDR2 SYDVKM. The CDR3 covers 17 residues. The CDR3 region is CASSSGTSGRFSYEQYF. CDR3 nucleotide sequence: TGTGCCAGCAGCTCCGGGACTAGCGGGAGATTCTCCTACGAGCAGTACTTC.

The chain employs TRBV5-1 and TRBJ2-7; 8 bases fit TRBD1. CDR1 and CDR2 (germline): SGHRS, YFSETQ. The CDR3 runs 17 residues. After removal of 1 base from V and 3 bases from J, the junction contained 12 bases not matched to a gene. DNA for the CDR3: TGCGCCAGCAGCTTGAGCATAGGGCAGGGGGCCCGCTACGAGCAGTACTTC. Translating gives CASSLSIGQGARYEQYF.

This clone was seen only a few times. This chain connects TRBV5-5 to TRBJ2-7, with a weak D call TRBD1 (5 bases). V lost 4 bases and J 0 bases, leaving 14 bases between the germline ends. The CDR3 sequence is 15 residues long. CDR1 and CDR2 from the germline V gene are SGHKS and YYEKEE (reference sequence). CDR3 nucleotide sequence: TGTGCCAGCAGCATAAAGACAGTTCCCTCCTACGAGCAGTACTTC. Translating gives CASSIKTVPSYEQYF.

This clone has only a few counts. This chain joins TRBV3-1 (or the pseudogene TRBV3-2) and TRBJ1-5, with 7 bases identical to TRBD1. J lost 0 bases, V lost 1 base, and 9 bases had no gene match. CDR1 and CDR2 from the germline V gene are LGHDT and YNNKEL (reference sequence). CDR3 size: 18 residues. The CDR3 loop is CASSQGGTEVYSNQPQHF. The DNA for the CDR3 is TGTGCCAGCAGCCAAGGAGGGACAGAGGTTTATAGCAATCAGCCCCAGCATTTT.

The gene calls are TRBV5-5 and TRBJ1-1; 9 bases are a match to TRBD1. This CDR3 spans 16 amino acids. Germline CDR1 reads SGHKS; CDR2 reads YYEKEE (reference sequence). J gave up 0 bases and V 4 bases, and 7 bases lay outside the gene matches. In DNA form, the CDR3 reads TGTGCCAGCAGCCCTGAGGACAGGGGTCTGAACACTGAAGCTTTCTTT. It translates to CASSPEDRGLNTEAFF.

The rearrangement uses TRBV7-9 and TRBJ1-2, with D possibly TRBD1 on 6 matching bases. Trimming stripped 5 bases from V and 4 bases from J, with 14 bases between. Germline-derived CDR1 and CDR2 are SEHNR and FQNEAQ (reference sequence). The CDR3 runs 14 residues. In nucleotides, the CDR3 is TGTGCCAGCAGCCGCGGCCAGGGGACCTATGGCTACACCTTC. Translated, it gives CASSRGQGTYGYTF.

This rearrangement joins TRBV5-1 to TRBJ2-7; the match to TRBD1 covers 10 bases. V lost 4 bases, J lost 5 bases, and 3 bases stayed unmatched. This CDR3 has 13 amino acids. The V gene's germline CDR1 is SGHRS and CDR2 YFSETQ. Here the CDR3 reads CASSPGQGNEQYF. The CDR3, as DNA: TGCGCCAGCAGCCCGGGACAGGGGAACGAGCAGTACTTC.

J is TRBJ2-2 and V is TRBV7-3; a possible D gene is TRBD2 (5 bases). Trimming stripped 2 bases from V and 2 bases from J, with 6 bases between. The CDR3 is 14 residues long. The germline V gene encodes CDR1 SGHTA and CDR2 FQGTGA. As DNA, the CDR3 is TGTGCCAGCAGCTTAGAGGGCAACACCGGGGAGCTGTTTTTT. It encodes CASSLEGNTGELFF.

This chain joins TRBV29-1 and TRBJ1-4; 11 bases agree with TRBD1. This CDR3 comprises 15 residues. The junction had 9 bases not matched to a gene; V was cut back by 7 bases and J by 5 bases. CDR1 and CDR2 from the germline V gene are SQVTM and ANQGSEA. The CDR3 nucleotides read TGCAGCGCACGGGACAGGGGGGCCGGGAATGAAAAACTGTTTTTT. Translating gives CSARDRGAGNEKLFF.

This chain links TRBV10-3 with TRBJ1-2, with no clear D. The CDR3 extends over 13 amino acids. Germline lookup yields CDR1 ENHRY and CDR2 SYGVKD. Trimming removed 7 bases at V and 3 bases at J, with 12 bases between. For the CDR3, the DNA is TGTGCCATCACCGCGGGCCCCGACTATGGCTACACCTTC. Its translation: CAITAGPDYGYTF.

The rearrangement links TRBV25-1 to TRBJ2-2; 7 bases align to TRBD1. Unmatched junction bases numbered 10, after V lost 8 bases and J lost 4 bases. This CDR3 is 15 amino acids long. Germline loops: CDR1 MGHDK, CDR2 SYGVNS. For the CDR3, the DNA is TGTGCCAGCGCCCTACAGGGGTCGGGCACCGGGGAGCTGTTTTTT. Translation: CASALQGSGTGELFF.

The chain combines TRBV15 with TRBJ2-7, with 8 bases lining up with TRBD1. Trimming cost V 4 bases and J 4 bases; bases outside gene matches: 18. The CDR3 sequence is 18 residues long. In germline, CDR1 is LNHNV, CDR2 YYDKDF (reference sequence). This CDR3 is CATSTKNLGQGLPYEQYF. For the CDR3, the DNA is TGTGCCACCAGCACGAAAAACCTAGGACAGGGCCTTCCGTACGAGCAGTACTTC.

The chain uses TRBV28 and TRBJ2-7, with TRBD1 matching over 8 bases. The trim removed 1 base at V and 0 bases at J, leaving 8 bases unmatched. CDR3 length equals 17 residues. The germline V gene encodes CDR1 MDHEN and CDR2 SYDVKM. This CDR3 is CASSLYRTGWSSYEQYF. In DNA, the CDR3 is TGTGCCAGCAGTTTATACCGGACAGGGTGGAGCTCCTACGAGCAGTACTTC.

The CDR3 region is CASSPDSLPPPLHF. Written as DNA, the CDR3 is TGTGCCAGCAGCCCGGACAGTTTACCCCCACCCCTCCACTTT. This chain links TRBV7-9 with TRBJ1-6; tentatively, D is TRBD1 (6 bases). This CDR3 region has 14 residues. V was trimmed by 5 bases and J by 11 bases, leaving 16 bases between them. Germline loops: CDR1 SEHNR, CDR2 FQNEAQ (reference sequence).

The chain is built from TRBV7-6 and TRBJ2-2, with D perhaps matching TRBD2 (7 bases). Germline loops: CDR1 SGHVS, CDR2 FNYEAQ. V was pared by 5 bases and J by 4 bases, with 14 bases between. CDR3 length: 15 amino acids. The CDR3 nucleotides read TGTGCCAGCAGCGAAATGGGGGGGCCCACCGGGGAGCTGTTTTTT. It specifies CASSEMGGPTGELFF.

The chain employs TRBV5-1 and TRBJ2-1; 12 nucleotides agree with TRBD2. V lost 4 bases to trimming and J lost 9 bases; unmatched junction nucleotides: 8. Germline CDR1 SGHRS, CDR2 YFSETQ. CDR3 length equals 15 residues. CDR3 sequence: CASSPGLAGRGEQFF. CDR3 sequence (DNA): TGCGCCAGCAGCCCCGGACTAGCGGGAAGGGGTGAGCAGTTCTTC.

There are a few counts of this clone. V usage is TRBV5-6 and J usage is TRBJ1-6; 8 bases align to TRBD1. Trimming removed 3 bases from V and 8 bases from J; junction bases left unmatched: 7. The length of the CDR3 is 15 residues. Germline values: CDR1 SGHDT, CDR2 YYEEEE. CDR3 DNA: TGTGCCAGCAGCTGGATGGACAGGGAGTATTCACCCCTCCACTTT. This sequence encodes CASSWMDREYSPLHF.

The CDR3 reads CASSLDAGITEAFF. The DNA of the CDR3 is TGTGCCAGCAGCTTAGATGCCGGTATCACTGAAGCTTTCTTT. The rearrangement joins TRBV11-2 to TRBJ1-1, with no clear D. V shed 0 bases and J shed 4 bases, with 9 bases lying between them. This CDR3 contains 14 residues. CDR1 is SGHAT, CDR2 FQNNGV, per germline.

The chain couples TRBV5-1 to TRBJ2-7; TRBD2 might be the D (6 bases). V lost 2 bases, J lost 2 bases, and 14 bases lay in between. CDR3 size: 15 residues. Germline loops: CDR1 SGHRS, CDR2 YFSETQ. CDR3 sequence reads: CASSLLGGMAYEQYF. The DNA of the CDR3 is TGCGCCAGCAGCTTATTGGGCGGGATGGCCTACGAGCAGTACTTC.

This chain connects TRBV23-1 to TRBJ2-7; 7 nucleotides match TRBD1. TRBV23-1 is an ORF, and what it does is uncertain. Trimming at V came to 0 bases and at J to 3 bases, leaving 8 bases not matched to a gene. CDR3 size: 16 residues. Here the CDR3 DNA reads TGCGCCAGCAGTCAATCACAGGGGATCCCTCACTACGAGCAGTACTTC. As protein: CASSQSQGIPHYEQYF.

The J gene is TRBJ2-4, the V gene TRBV7-2; no firm D call. Germline values: CDR1 SGHTA, CDR2 FQGNSA. V shed 0 bases and J shed 15 bases, with 15 bases lying between them. CDR3 length: 13 residues. CDR3 protein: CASSLARDRVPYF. The CDR3 bases are TGTGCCAGCAGCTTAGCGCGTGATCGGGTACCGTACTTC.

The rearrangement uses TRBV13 and TRBJ1-2; TRBD1 aligns across 9 bases. Germline V lookup: CDR1 PRHDT, CDR2 FYEKMQ (reference sequence). The ends lost 7 bases at V and 3 bases at J; junction bases unmatched: 6. The CDR3 sequence is 14 residues long. The CDR3 sequence is CASNTGQGHYGYTF. The CDR3 DNA reads TGTGCCAGCAACACCGGACAGGGGCACTATGGCTACACCTTC.

V usage is TRBV20-1 and J usage is TRBJ1-5, with 9 bases lining up with TRBD1. Germline loops: CDR1 DFQATT, CDR2 SNEGSKA (reference sequence). CDR3 length: 19 amino acids. With 3 bases clipped from V and 0 bases from J, the junction kept 15 bases outside the gene matches. CDR3 in amino acids: CSASPPLRGQGLSNQPQHF. CDR3 nucleotide sequence: TGCAGTGCTAGTCCACCCCTCCGGGGACAGGGACTTAGCAATCAGCCCCAGCATTTT.